Listed below are T cell receptor beta chains from one sample, sequenced in a study of beta chain features in type 1 diabetes. The method was immunoSEQ multiplex PCR; TCRdb's version includes in-frame clones alone and lacks a portion of them. Of hundreds of thousands of clones in the sample, about 12% were seen once. The sequenced sample was naive CD4+ T cells from blood. These TCRs come from a man aged 18-30 years in good health. CDR3s include the opening cysteine and the closing phenylalanine or tryptophan. Each record gives: D gene, clone size, J gene, V gene, CDR3 protein, CDR3 DNA. D genes are given only for firm matches. Clone size is not always given. Where it is, it says once, few, many or a class for expanded clones.

D: TRBD2; size: NA; J: TRBJ2-5; V: TRBV6-1; CDR3: CASGAAGGQETQYF; DNA: TGTGCCAGCGGAGCAGCGGGAGGCCAAGAGACCCAGTACTTC
D: NA; size: few; J: TRBJ2-7; V: TRBV5-1; CDR3: CASSSGQGGTEQYF; DNA: TGCGCCAGCAGCTCTGGACAGGGAGGGACCGAGCAGTACTTC
D: NA; size: NA; J: TRBJ2-5; V: TRBV28; CDR3: CASSSRETQYF; DNA: TGTGCCAGCAGTTCTCGGGAGACCCAGTACTTC
D: TRBD1; size: few; J: TRBJ2-5; V: TRBV10-3; CDR3: CAISGAGGETQYF; DNA: TGTGCCATCAGTGGTGCAGGGGGTGAGACCCAGTACTTC
D: TRBD1; size: NA; J: TRBJ1-1; V: TRBV6-5; CDR3: CASSRTGDNTEAFF; DNA: TGTGCCAGCAGTAGGACAGGTGACAACACTGAAGCTTTCTTT
D: TRBD1; size: NA; J: TRBJ1-6; V: TRBV6-6; CDR3: CASSPGTGVNSPLHF; DNA: TGTGCCAGCAGCCCAGGGACAGGGGTGAATTCACCCCTCCACTTT
D: NA; size: NA; J: TRBJ1-2; V: TRBV7-2; CDR3: CASTITTGQAYGYTF; DNA: TGTGCCAGCACCATTACAACAGGGCAGGCCTATGGCTACACCTTC
D: TRBD1; size: NA; J: TRBJ2-7; V: TRBV5-8; CDR3: CASTPSRGQGFEQYF; DNA: TGTGCCAGCACCCCCAGTAGGGGACAGGGTTTCGAGCAGTACTTC
D: TRBD1; size: NA; J: TRBJ2-1; V: TRBV11-3; CDR3: CASSLWTGKQFF; DNA: TGTGCCAGCAGCCTCTGGACAGGCAAGCAGTTCTTC
D: NA; size: few; J: TRBJ1-2; V: TRBV28; CDR3: CASSLGSEAYGYTF; DNA: TGTGCCAGCAGTTTAGGAAGCGAGGCCTATGGCTACACCTTC
D: TRBD2; size: NA; J: TRBJ2-1; V: TRBV4-3; CDR3: CASSWTSGGYNEQFF; DNA: TGCGCCAGCAGCTGGACTAGCGGGGGGTACAATGAGCAGTTCTTC
D: NA; size: NA; J: TRBJ2-3; V: TRBV5-1; CDR3: CASSLYTTDTQYF; DNA: TGCGCCAGCAGCTTGTACACAACAGATACGCAGTATTTT
D: NA; size: NA; J: TRBJ2-7; V: TRBV7-8; CDR3: CASSVLSYEQYF; DNA: TGTGCCAGCAGCGTACTCTCCTACGAGCAGTACTTC
D: TRBD2; size: few; J: TRBJ2-2; V: TRBV7-8; CDR3: CASTASGGANTGELFF; DNA: TGTGCCAGCACCGCTAGCGGGGGGGCGAACACCGGGGAGCTGTTTTTT
D: TRBD2; size: NA; J: TRBJ2-1; V: TRBV6-6; CDR3: CASSYDRGGNEQFF; DNA: TGTGCCAGCAGTTATGACCGGGGGGGCAATGAGCAGTTCTTC
D: NA; size: NA; J: TRBJ2-2; V: TRBV30; CDR3: CAWGGRGRATRTGELFF; DNA: TGTGCCTGGGGGGGCCGTGGCAGAGCAACGAGGACCGGGGAGCTGTTTTTT
D: NA; size: few; J: TRBJ1-1; V: TRBV19; CDR3: CASSIDRGNTEAFF; DNA: TGTGCCAGTAGTATAGACAGGGGGAACACTGAAGCTTTCTTT
D: NA; size: few; J: TRBJ1-1; V: TRBV7-2; CDR3: CASSQGTEAFF; DNA: TGTGCCAGCAGCCAGGGCACTGAAGCTTTCTTT
D: NA; size: NA; J: TRBJ1-5; V: TRBV19; CDR3: CASSAQGGGNQPQHF; DNA: TGTGCCAGTAGTGCACAGGGAGGGGGCAATCAGCCCCAGCATTTT
D: NA; size: few; J: TRBJ2-2; V: TRBV29-1; CDR3: CSVEGGSGGYYTGELFF; DNA: TGCAGCGTTGAAGGGGGTTCAGGGGGGTACTACACCGGGGAGCTGTTTTTT
D: TRBD1; size: few; J: TRBJ1-5; V: TRBV6-5; CDR3: CASRPDRETQPQHF; DNA: TGTGCCAGCAGACCCGACAGGGAGACTCAGCCCCAGCATTTT
D: NA; size: few; J: TRBJ2-3; V: TRBV9; CDR3: CASSVSSATYTQYF; DNA: TGTGCCAGCAGCGTCTCTAGCGCGACTTATACGCAGTATTTT